The TCR beta chain under discussion was sequenced for a study of beta chain features in type 1 diabetes. This clone came up a few times. The junction departs from germline at one end; a sequencing error may be responsible. Of the isolated RNA, all was reverse transcribed, and so the sequenced material was expressed TCRB transcripts. The table came from immunoSEQ multiplex PCR; TCRdb's copy has only in-frame clones and leaves some out. The sample has over 500,000 clones; roughly 16% are singletons. Germline CDR1 is SQVTM and CDR2 is ANQGSEA. This CDR3 spans 18 amino acids. Sequencing used naive CD4+ T cells from blood. The clonotype comes from a man younger than 35 in good health. The V gene is TRBV29-1, the J gene TRBJ2-2; 10 bases map to TRBD2. The CDR3 region has the DNA TGCAGCGCTGAAGTCCTAGCGGGAGAGGGTGGGGACACCGGGGAGCTGTTTTTT. This encodes CSAEVLAGEGGDTGELFF.